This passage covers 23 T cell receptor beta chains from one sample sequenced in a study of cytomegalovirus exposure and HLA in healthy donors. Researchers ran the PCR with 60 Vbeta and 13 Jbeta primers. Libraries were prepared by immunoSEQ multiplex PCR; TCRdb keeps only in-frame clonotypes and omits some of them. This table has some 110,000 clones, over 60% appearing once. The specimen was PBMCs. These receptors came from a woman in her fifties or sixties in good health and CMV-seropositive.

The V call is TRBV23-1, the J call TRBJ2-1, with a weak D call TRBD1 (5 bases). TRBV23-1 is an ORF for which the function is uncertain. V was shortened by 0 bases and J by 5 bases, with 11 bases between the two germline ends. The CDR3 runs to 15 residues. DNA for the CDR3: TGCGCCAGCAGTCAATCGGTCAGGGCGGACAATGAGCAGTTCTTC. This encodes CASSQSVRADNEQFF.

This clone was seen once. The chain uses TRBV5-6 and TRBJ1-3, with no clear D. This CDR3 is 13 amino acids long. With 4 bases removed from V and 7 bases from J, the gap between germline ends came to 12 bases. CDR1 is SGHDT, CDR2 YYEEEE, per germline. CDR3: CASSPGDRNTIYF. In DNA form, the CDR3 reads TGTGCCAGCAGCCCCGGGGATCGGAACACCATATATTTT. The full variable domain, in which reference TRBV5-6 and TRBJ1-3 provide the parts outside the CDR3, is DAGVTQSPTHLIKTRGQQVTLRCSPKSGHDTVSWYQQALGQGPQFIFQYYEEEERQRGNFPDRFSGHQFPNYSSELNVNALLLGDSALYLCASSPGDRNTIYFGEGSWLTVV.

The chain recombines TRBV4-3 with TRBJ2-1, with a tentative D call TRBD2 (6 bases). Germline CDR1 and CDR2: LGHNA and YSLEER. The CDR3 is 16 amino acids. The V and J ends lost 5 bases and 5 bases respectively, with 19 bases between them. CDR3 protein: CASSSTGGGSNNEQFF. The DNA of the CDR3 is TGCGCCAGCAGCTCCACCGGGGGAGGTAGCAACAATGAGCAGTTCTTC.

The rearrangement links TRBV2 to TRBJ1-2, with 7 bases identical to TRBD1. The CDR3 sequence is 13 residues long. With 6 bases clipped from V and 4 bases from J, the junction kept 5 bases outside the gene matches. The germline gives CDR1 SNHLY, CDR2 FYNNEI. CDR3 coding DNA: TGTGCCAGCAGGCAGGGGGATCCCTATGGCTACACCTTC. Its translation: CASRQGDPYGYTF.

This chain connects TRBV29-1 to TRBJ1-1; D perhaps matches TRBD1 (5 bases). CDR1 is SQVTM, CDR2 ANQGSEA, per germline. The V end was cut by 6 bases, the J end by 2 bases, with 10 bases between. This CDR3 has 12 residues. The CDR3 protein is CSVVTGNTEAFF. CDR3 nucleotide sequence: TGCAGCGTCGTCACAGGAAACACTGAAGCTTTCTTT.

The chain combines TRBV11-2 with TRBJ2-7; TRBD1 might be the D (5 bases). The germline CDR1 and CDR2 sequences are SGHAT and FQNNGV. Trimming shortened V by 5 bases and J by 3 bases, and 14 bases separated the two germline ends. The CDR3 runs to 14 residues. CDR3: CASSPNPDSYEQYF. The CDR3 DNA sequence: TGTGCCAGCAGCCCGAACCCTGACAGCTACGAGCAGTACTTC.

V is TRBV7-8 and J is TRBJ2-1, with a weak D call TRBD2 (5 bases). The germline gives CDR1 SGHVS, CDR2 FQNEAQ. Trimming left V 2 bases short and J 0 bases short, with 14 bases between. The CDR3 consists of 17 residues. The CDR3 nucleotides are TGTGCCAGCAGCTTAAGGTCGCTAGCTATCTCCTACAATGAGCAGTTCTTC. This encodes CASSLRSLAISYNEQFF.

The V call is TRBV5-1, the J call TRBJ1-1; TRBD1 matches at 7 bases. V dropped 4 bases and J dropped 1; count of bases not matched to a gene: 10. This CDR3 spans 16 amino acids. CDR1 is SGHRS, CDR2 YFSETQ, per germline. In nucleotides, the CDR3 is TGCGCCAGCAGCCCGCGGGCCCAGGGGGGGAACACTGAAGCTTTCTTT. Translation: CASSPRAQGGNTEAFF. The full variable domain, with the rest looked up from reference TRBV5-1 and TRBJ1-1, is KAGVTQTPRYLIKTRGQQVTLSCSPISGHRSVSWYQQTPGQGLQFLFEYFSETQRNKGNFPGRFSGRQFSNSRSEMNVSTLELGDSALYLCASSPRAQGGNTEAFFGQGTRLTVV.

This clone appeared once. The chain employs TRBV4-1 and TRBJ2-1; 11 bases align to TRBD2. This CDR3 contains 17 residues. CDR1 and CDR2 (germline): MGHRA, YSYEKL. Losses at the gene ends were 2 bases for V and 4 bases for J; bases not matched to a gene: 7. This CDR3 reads CASSQRTSGSVYNEQFF. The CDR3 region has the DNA TGCGCCAGCAGCCAACGTACTAGCGGGAGTGTTTACAATGAGCAGTTCTTC.

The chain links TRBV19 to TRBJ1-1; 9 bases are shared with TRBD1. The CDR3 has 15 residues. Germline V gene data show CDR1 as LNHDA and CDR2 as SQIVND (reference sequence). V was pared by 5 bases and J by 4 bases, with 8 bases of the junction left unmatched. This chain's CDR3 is CASSPWTGAGTEAFF. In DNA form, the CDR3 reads TGTGCCAGTAGTCCTTGGACAGGGGCGGGCACTGAAGCTTTCTTT. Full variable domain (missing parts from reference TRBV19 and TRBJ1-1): DGGITQSPKYLFRKEGQNVTLSCEQNLNHDAMYWYRQDPGQGLRLIYYSQIVNDFQKGDIAEGYSVSREKKESFPLTVTSAQKNPTAFYLCASSPWTGAGTEAFFGQGTRLTVV.

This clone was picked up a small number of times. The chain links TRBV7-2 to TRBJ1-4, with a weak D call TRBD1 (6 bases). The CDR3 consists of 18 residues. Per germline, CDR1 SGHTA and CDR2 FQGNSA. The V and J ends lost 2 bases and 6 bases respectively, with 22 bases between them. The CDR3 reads CASSLSPIYGQRYEKLFF. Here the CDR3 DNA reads TGTGCCAGCAGCTTATCGCCTATATACGGACAGCGATATGAAAAACTGTTTTTT.

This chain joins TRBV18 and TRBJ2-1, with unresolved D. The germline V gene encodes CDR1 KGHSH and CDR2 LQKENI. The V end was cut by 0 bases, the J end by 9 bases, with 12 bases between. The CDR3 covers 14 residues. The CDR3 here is CASSPPTGAREQFF. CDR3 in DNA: TGTGCCAGCTCACCACCGACCGGAGCGCGTGAGCAGTTCTTC. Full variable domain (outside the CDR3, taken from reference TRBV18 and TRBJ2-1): NAGVMQNPRHLVRRRGQEARLRCSPMKGHSHVYWYRQLPEEGLKFMVYLQKENIIDESGMPKERFSAEFPKEGPSILRIQQVVRGDSAAYFCASSPPTGAREQFFGPGTRLTVL.

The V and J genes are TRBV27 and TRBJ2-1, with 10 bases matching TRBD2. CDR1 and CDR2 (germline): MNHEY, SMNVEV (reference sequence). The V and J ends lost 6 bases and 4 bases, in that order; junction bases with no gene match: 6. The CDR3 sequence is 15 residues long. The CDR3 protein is CASSRTSGVYNEQFF. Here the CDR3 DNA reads TGTGCCAGCAGCCGAACTAGCGGGGTTTACAATGAGCAGTTCTTC.

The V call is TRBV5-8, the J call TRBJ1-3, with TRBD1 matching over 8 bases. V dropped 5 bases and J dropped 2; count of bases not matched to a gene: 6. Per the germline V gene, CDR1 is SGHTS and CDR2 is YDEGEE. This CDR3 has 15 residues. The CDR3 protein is CASRADRAPGNTIYF. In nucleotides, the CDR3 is TGTGCCAGCAGAGCGGACAGGGCACCTGGAAACACCATATATTTT.

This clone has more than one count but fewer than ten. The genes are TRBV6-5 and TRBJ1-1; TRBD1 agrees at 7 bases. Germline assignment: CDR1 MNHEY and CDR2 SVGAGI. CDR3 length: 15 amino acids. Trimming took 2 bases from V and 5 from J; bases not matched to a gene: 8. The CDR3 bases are TGTGCCAGCAGTTACGAGGGGGCTCTCTCGACTGAAGCTTTCTTT. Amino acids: CASSYEGALSTEAFF.

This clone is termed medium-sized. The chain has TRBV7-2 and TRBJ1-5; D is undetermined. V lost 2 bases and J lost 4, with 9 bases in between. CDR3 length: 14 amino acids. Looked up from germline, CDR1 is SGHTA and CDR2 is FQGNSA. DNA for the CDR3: TGTGCCAGCAGCTTACTAGATCGAAATCAGCCCCAGCATTTT. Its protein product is CASSLLDRNQPQHF.

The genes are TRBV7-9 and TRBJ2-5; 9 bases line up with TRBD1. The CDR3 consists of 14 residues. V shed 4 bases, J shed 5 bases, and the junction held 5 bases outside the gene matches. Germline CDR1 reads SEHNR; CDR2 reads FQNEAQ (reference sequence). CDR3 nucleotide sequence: TGTGCCAGCAGCTGGGGACAGGGAGTGGAGACCCAGTACTTC. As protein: CASSWGQGVETQYF. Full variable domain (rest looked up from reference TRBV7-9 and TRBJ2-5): DTGVSQNPRHKITKRGQNVTFRCDPISEHNRLYWYRQTLGQGPEFLTYFQNEAQLEKSRLLSDRFSAERPKGSFSTLEIQRTEQGDSAMYLCASSWGQGVETQYFGPGTRLLVL.

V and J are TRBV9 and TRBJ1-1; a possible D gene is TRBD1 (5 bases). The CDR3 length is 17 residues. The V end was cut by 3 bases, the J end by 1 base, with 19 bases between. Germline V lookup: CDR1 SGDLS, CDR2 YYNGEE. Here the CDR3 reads CASSASRLGLPNTEAFF. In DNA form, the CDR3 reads TGTGCCAGCAGCGCCTCAAGATTGGGACTGCCGAACACTGAAGCTTTCTTT.

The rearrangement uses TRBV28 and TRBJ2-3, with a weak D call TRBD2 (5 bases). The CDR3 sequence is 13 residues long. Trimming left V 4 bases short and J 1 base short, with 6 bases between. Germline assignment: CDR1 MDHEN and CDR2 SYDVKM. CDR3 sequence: CASSWRGTDTQYF. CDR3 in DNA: TGTGCCAGCAGTTGGCGGGGCACAGATACGCAGTATTTT.

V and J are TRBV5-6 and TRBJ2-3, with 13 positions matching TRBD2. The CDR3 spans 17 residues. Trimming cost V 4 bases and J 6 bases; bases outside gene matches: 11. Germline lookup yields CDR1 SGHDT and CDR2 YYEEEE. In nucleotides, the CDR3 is TGTGCCAGCAGCGACCTGCAGGGACTAGCGGGGACGGATACGCAGTATTTT. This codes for CASSDLQGLAGTDTQYF.

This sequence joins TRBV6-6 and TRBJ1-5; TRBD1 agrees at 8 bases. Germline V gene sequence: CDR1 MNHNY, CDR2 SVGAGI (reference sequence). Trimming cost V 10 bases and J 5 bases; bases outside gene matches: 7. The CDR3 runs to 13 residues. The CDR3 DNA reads TGTGCCACCGTTGCGACAGGGGATCAGCCCCAGCATTTT. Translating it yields CATVATGDQPQHF.

Written as DNA, the CDR3 is TGTGCCAGCAGCGACGTAGGGGCAGAAGCTATGGGTCCTTTCTTT. This gives the protein CASSDVGAEAMGPFF. J is TRBJ1-1 and V is TRBV2, with a tentative D call TRBD1 (5 bases). The ends were cut back, 6 bases at V and 12 bases at J, with 26 bases in the middle. Germline values: CDR1 SNHLY, CDR2 FYNNEI. CDR3 size: 15 residues.

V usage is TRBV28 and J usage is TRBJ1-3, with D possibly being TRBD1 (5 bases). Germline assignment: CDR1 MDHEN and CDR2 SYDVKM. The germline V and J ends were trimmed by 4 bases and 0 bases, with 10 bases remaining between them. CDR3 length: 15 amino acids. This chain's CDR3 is CASSSQGSSGNTIYF. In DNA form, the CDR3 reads TGTGCCAGCAGTTCGCAGGGCAGCTCTGGAAACACCATATATTTT.